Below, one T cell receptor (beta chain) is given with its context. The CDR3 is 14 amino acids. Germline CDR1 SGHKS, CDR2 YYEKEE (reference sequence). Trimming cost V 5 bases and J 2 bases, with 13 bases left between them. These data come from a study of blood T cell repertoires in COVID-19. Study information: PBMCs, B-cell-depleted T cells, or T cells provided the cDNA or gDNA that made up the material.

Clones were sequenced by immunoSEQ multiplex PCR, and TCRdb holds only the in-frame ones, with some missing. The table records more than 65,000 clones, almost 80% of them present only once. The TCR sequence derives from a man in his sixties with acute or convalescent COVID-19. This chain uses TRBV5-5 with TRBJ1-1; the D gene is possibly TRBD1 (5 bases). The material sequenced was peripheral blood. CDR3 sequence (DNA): TGTGCCAGCAGACTGGTGGGGGGAAACACTGAAGCTTTCTTT. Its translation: CASRLVGGNTEAFF.